The 30 T cell receptor beta chains below were found in one sample sequenced in a study of regulatory T cells in long-lasting Graves disease. Stated time point: newly diagnosed GD, antithyroid drugs for less than 3 months. PBMCs provided the RNA from which the TCR library was made. Combining iRepertoire HTBI primers with Arm-PCR of CDR3 regions, the authors built TCR beta libraries. One entry per CDR3 protein, called by TCRdb with MiXCR from the multiplex PCR reads. Of 350,000 to 500,000 distinct CDR3 sequences in the sample, 11% to 15% were seen once. The same data also went into a second study, on T cells in Graves' hyperthyroidism and ophthalmopathy.

This sample comprised peripheral blood mononuclear cells (PBMCs), obtained at new diagnosis, from a patient treated with antithyroid drugs. These receptor sequences come from a woman in her fifties or sixties with Graves disease.

There are many counts of this clonotype. The chain is built from TRBV11-2 and TRBJ2-2; D is ambiguous. V shed 1 base and J shed 3 bases, with 12 bases lying between them. Germline V CDR1 and CDR2: SGHAT, FQNNGV. This CDR3 region has 16 residues. The DNA of the CDR3 is TGTGCCAGCAGCTTAGGCGGTGGAGCCTACACCGGGGAGCTGTTTTTT. It codes for CASSLGGGAYTGELFF.

Points on this clonotype: A much larger clone lies a single base off, so this may be a read error. V usage is TRBV11-2 and J usage is TRBJ2-7, with TRBD2 identical over 8 bases. The germline V gene has CDR1 SGHAT and CDR2 FQNNGV. This CDR3 is 16 amino acids long. The CDR3 nucleotides read TGTGCCAGCAGCCGAACAGGGAGCGGGAGCTCCTACGATCAGTACTTC. Translation: CASSRTGSGSSYDQYF.

The chain employs TRBV20-1 and TRBJ1-2, with D uncertain. V was shortened by 5 bases and J by 2 bases, with 6 bases between the two germline ends. The CDR3 contains 11 residues. The germline V gene has CDR1 DFQATT and CDR2 SNEGSKA (reference sequence). In nucleotides, the CDR3 is TGCAGTGCTGACACGAACTATGGCTACACCTTC. Translating gives CSADTNYGYTF.

This clonotype was detected many times. This rearrangement joins TRBV5-1 to TRBJ2-3; tentative D call: TRBD2 (5 bases). The CDR3 contains 15 residues. The V gene lost 4 bases and the J gene lost 0 bases, with 12 bases spanning the gap. Per germline, CDR1 SGHRS and CDR2 YFSETQ. The CDR3 bases are TGCGCCAGCAGCAAACTAGAGACTAGCACAGATACGCAGTATTTT. Amino acid sequence: CASSKLETSTDTQYF.

This clonotype was observed at least ten times. This chain links TRBV28 with TRBJ2-5, with 8 bases aligning to TRBD2. Germline V gene sequence: CDR1 MDHEN, CDR2 SYDVKM. Germline trimming cut 5 bases from V and 5 bases from J; bases unmatched to any gene: 7. This CDR3 contains 14 residues. The CDR3 loop reads CASSTREGRETQYF. CDR3 DNA sequence: TGTGCCAGCAGTACCCGGGAGGGGAGGGAGACCCAGTACTTC.

This clonotype was counted at least ten times. The V gene is TRBV5-1, the J gene TRBJ2-3; 13 nucleotides match TRBD2. Unmatched junction bases numbered 4, after V lost 4 bases and J lost 2 bases. Germline V gene lookup returns CDR1 SGHRS and CDR2 YFSETQ. The CDR3 is made up of 16 amino acids. CDR3 nucleotides: TGCGCCAGCAGCCGGGGACTAGCGGGGACCACAGATACGCAGTATTTT. It translates to CASSRGLAGTTDTQYF.

The sample holds many counts of this clonotype. The chain combines TRBV5-1 with TRBJ2-3; possible D gene TRBD2, 6 bases. The CDR3 loop spans 16 amino acids. V was cut by 4 bases and J by 3 bases, with 18 bases left in between. Germline CDR1 SGHRS, CDR2 YFSETQ. This CDR3 reads CASSLGVMGGTDTQYF. The CDR3 DNA follows: TGCGCCAGCAGCCTAGGTGTGATGGGGGGAACAGATACGCAGTATTTT.

This clonotype was counted ten times or more. The chain employs TRBV18 and TRBJ2-2; D is undetermined. Trimming pared 3 bases from V and 2 bases from J, leaving 7 bases between. The CDR3 has 14 residues. CDR1 is KGHSH, CDR2 LQKENI, per germline. The CDR3 DNA is TGTGCCAGCTCACCTCAGACCAACACCGGGGAGCTGTTTTTT. Amino acids: CASSPQTNTGELFF.

This rearrangement joins TRBV20-1 to TRBJ2-1, with TRBD2 matching 8 bases. Trimming cost V 8 bases and J 2 bases; bases outside gene matches: 5. The germline CDR1 and CDR2 sequences are DFQATT and SNEGSKA (reference sequence). The CDR3 consists of 13 residues. CDR3 region: CSKIAGTYNEQFF. The CDR3 DNA reads as TGCAGTAAAATAGCGGGGACCTACAATGAGCAGTTCTTC.

This clonotype was recorded a few times. The chain has TRBV14 and TRBJ1-1; the D is unclear. The germline V gene encodes CDR1 SGHDN and CDR2 FVKESK. V lost 0 bases to trimming and J lost 2 bases, with 13 bases between them. The CDR3 contains 16 residues. The CDR3 loop reads CASSQELLPVNTEAFF. For the CDR3, the DNA is TGTGCCAGCAGCCAAGAACTATTGCCGGTTAACACTGAAGCTTTCTTT.

This sequence joins TRBV11-2 and TRBJ2-5; tentative D call: TRBD1 (6 bases). Germline values: CDR1 SGHAT, CDR2 FQNNGV. The CDR3 consists of 15 residues. Trimming removed 3 bases from V and 2 bases from J, with 13 bases in between. The CDR3 nucleotides read TGTGCCAGCAGCTTCCAAGGACAGAAACAAGAGACCCAGTACTTC. The encoded protein is CASSFQGQKQETQYF. Using reference TRBV11-2 and TRBJ2-5 for the parts outside the CDR3, the full variable domain is EAGVAQSPRYKIIEKRQSVAFWCNPISGHATLYWYQQILGQGPKLLIQFQNNGVVDDSQLPKDRFSAERLKGVDSTLKIQPAKLEDSAVYLCASSFQGQKQETQYFGPGTRLLVL.

This clonotype was detected many times. The gene calls are TRBV2 and TRBJ1-6; D unresolved. This CDR3 contains 14 residues. V lost 2 bases to trimming and J lost 5 bases, with 7 bases between them. The germline gives CDR1 SNHLY, CDR2 FYNNEI. CDR3 nucleotides: TGTGCCAGCAGTGAATTAGCAAATAATTCACCCCTCCACTTT. This encodes CASSELANNSPLHF. The full variable domain, completed using reference TRBV2 and TRBJ1-6, is EPEVTQTPSHQVTQMGQEVILRCVPISNHLYFYWYRQILGQKVEFLVSFYNNEISEKSEIFDDQFSVERPDGSNFTLKIRSTKLEDSAMYFCASSELANNSPLHFGNGTRLTVT.

This clonotype showed up many times. The chain has TRBV20-1 and TRBJ1-2, with D possibly matching TRBD1 (6 bases). Trimming cost V 0 bases and J 0 bases, with 17 bases left between them. The germline gives CDR1 DFQATT, CDR2 SNEGSKA (reference sequence). The CDR3 spans 17 residues. This CDR3 reads CSARDRLTQGSNYGYTF. CDR3 sequence (DNA): TGCAGTGCTAGAGATAGGCTAACGCAGGGGTCTAACTATGGCTACACCTTC.

This clonotype has a count of ten or more. The chain couples TRBV18 to TRBJ2-5, with D perhaps matching TRBD1 (5 bases). Between the trimmed V and J ends, which lost 0 bases and 3 bases, there was a span of 17 bases. The length of the CDR3 is 17 residues. In germline, CDR1 is KGHSH, CDR2 LQKENI. The CDR3 DNA reads TGTGCCAGCTCACCACCGGGTACAGGAATAGCTGAAGAGACCCAGTACTTC. This translates into CASSPPGTGIAEETQYF.

This chain links TRBV29-1 with TRBJ2-3; D not resolved. Germline V gives CDR1 SQVTM, CDR2 ANQGSEA. The CDR3 contains 15 residues. The V end lost 7 bases, the J end lost 4 bases, and 21 bases lay between the germline ends. The CDR3 DNA follows: TGCAGCGCGACAAGGGCCGCCTTAAGCCCAGATACGCAGTATTTT. It encodes CSATRAALSPDTQYF.

This clonotype was detected a few times. The V and J genes are TRBV18 and TRBJ1-1; TRBD1 matches 7 bases. The CDR3 runs to 15 residues. The germline CDR1 and CDR2 sequences are KGHSH and LQKENI. Trimming at V came to 3 bases and at J to 2 bases, leaving 6 bases not matched to a gene. This chain's CDR3 is CASSPRDSQNTEAFF. Written as DNA, the CDR3 is TGTGCCAGCTCACCCCGGGACAGTCAAAACACTGAAGCTTTCTTT.

This chain joins TRBV7-2 and TRBJ1-2; 8 bases fit TRBD1. Germline CDR1 reads SGHTA; CDR2 reads FQGNSA. With 5 bases clipped from V and 6 bases from J, the junction kept 5 bases outside the gene matches. This CDR3 is 13 amino acids long. Written as DNA, the CDR3 is TGTGCCAGCAGCGTGGACAGGGAGGATGGCTACACCTTC. Protein: CASSVDREDGYTF.

This clonotype was counted ten times or more. V usage is TRBV28 and J usage is TRBJ2-1; a possible D gene is TRBD2 (7 bases). The V end lost 6 bases, the J end lost 0 bases, and 9 bases lay between the germline ends. CDR1 is MDHEN, CDR2 SYDVKM, per germline. This CDR3 contains 14 residues. CDR3 protein: CASSGGPSYNEQFF. The CDR3 region has the DNA TGTGCCAGCAGCGGGGGGCCCTCCTACAATGAGCAGTTCTTC.

This clonotype was detected a few times. The chain employs TRBV5-1 and TRBJ2-3; D is possibly TRBD2 (5 bases). The germline gives CDR1 SGHRS, CDR2 YFSETQ. With 1 base removed from V and 5 bases from J, the gap between germline ends came to 17 bases. This CDR3 has 16 residues. CDR3 sequence (DNA): TGCGCCAGCAGCTTGAGAGGAGGTCTGGGCGGAGATACGCAGTATTTT. Translating gives CASSLRGGLGGDTQYF.

This clonotype was detected ten times or more. This chain connects TRBV12-3 or TRBV12-4 to TRBJ1-2; possible D gene TRBD1, 5 bases. The CDR3 consists of 14 residues. V lost 3 bases to trimming and J lost 2 bases, with 10 bases between them. The CDR3 protein is CASSFPRANYGYTF. The CDR3, as DNA: TGTGCCAGCAGTTTCCCCAGGGCGAACTATGGCTACACCTTC.

The J gene is TRBJ2-2, the V gene TRBV19; no clear D gene. The length of the CDR3 is 12 residues. Germline V CDR1 and CDR2: LNHDA, SQIVND (reference sequence). Trimming took 9 bases from V and 1 from J, leaving 6 bases between them. The DNA for the CDR3 is TGTGCCAGCCAGCGGAACACCGGGGAGCTGTTTTTT. This sequence encodes CASQRNTGELFF.

The V and J genes are TRBV5-1 and TRBJ2-7, with TRBD1 matching 12 bases. The CDR3 length is 16 residues. Per germline, CDR1 SGHRS and CDR2 YFSETQ. V shed 2 bases and J 7 bases; nucleotides not matched to a gene: 10. As DNA, the CDR3 is TGCGCCAGCAGCTTCAACCCGGGACAGGGGGCGTGGGAGCAGTACTTC. The encoded protein is CASSFNPGQGAWEQYF.

This clonotype has a count of ten or more. The rearrangement links TRBV6-5 to TRBJ1-5, with D possibly TRBD1 on 5 matching bases. CDR3 length equals 16 residues. In germline, CDR1 is MNHEY, CDR2 SVGAGI. V was cut by 0 bases and J by 0 bases, with 9 bases left in between. CDR3 sequence: CASSYSGGSSNQPQHF. CDR3 bases: TGTGCCAGCAGTTACTCGGGGGGAAGTAGCAATCAGCCCCAGCATTTT.

This clonotype has just a few counts. At one boundary the junction diverges from the germline segment, which might be a read error. The rearrangement uses TRBV20-1 and TRBJ2-7; D ambiguous. The germline V gene has CDR1 DFQATT and CDR2 SNEGSKA (reference sequence). The CDR3 loop spans 15 amino acids. CDR3 in amino acids: CSVREVQAFSYEQYF. The CDR3 region has the DNA TGCAGTGTTAGAGAGGTGCAGGCGTTCTCCTACGAGCAGTACTTC.

This clonotype was detected a few times. V and J are TRBV9 and TRBJ2-1, with D possibly TRBD2 on 7 matching bases. From germline, CDR1 is SGDLS and CDR2 YYNGEE. CDR3 length equals 16 residues. V gave up 7 bases and J gave up 5 bases, with 22 bases separating them. The CDR3 here is CASGGASLSPDNEQFF. The CDR3 DNA reads as TGTGCCAGCGGGGGGGCTAGTCTGTCTCCCGACAATGAGCAGTTCTTC.

This rearrangement joins TRBV14 to TRBJ1-4; no clear D. The CDR3 spans 15 residues. Between the trimmed V and J ends, which lost 0 bases and 6 bases, there was a span of 11 bases. CDR1 and CDR2 (germline): SGHDN, FVKESK. DNA of the CDR3: TGTGCCAGCAGCCAAGATCCCGGGATGGATGAAAAACTGTTTTTT. Protein product: CASSQDPGMDEKLFF.

This clonotype was counted many times. The V and J genes are TRBV10-3 and TRBJ2-7, with a possible D match to TRBD1 (6 bases). This CDR3 has 14 residues. The germline V gene encodes CDR1 ENHRY and CDR2 SYGVKD. Trimming left V 4 bases short and J 0 bases short, with 10 bases between. Written as DNA, the CDR3 is TGTGCCATCAGTGGCAGGGGAATCTCCTACGAGCAGTACTTC. The encoded protein is CAISGRGISYEQYF.

The sample holds many counts of this clonotype. CDR3 sequence (DNA): TGCAGGGCGGACAGGGGGACAGATACGCAGTATTTT. Protein sequence: CRADRGTDTQYF. This chain links TRBV29-1 with TRBJ2-3; 10 nucleotides agree with TRBD1. This CDR3 contains 12 residues. CDR1 is SQVTM, CDR2 ANQGSEA, per germline.

The V and J genes are TRBV27 and TRBJ2-1; 11 bases match TRBD2. The V and J ends lost 10 bases and 3 bases, in that order; junction bases with no gene match: 5. Germline V CDR1 and CDR2: MNHEY, SMNVEV (reference sequence). The CDR3 has 14 residues. In DNA form, the CDR3 reads TGTGCCACCAAGGGACTAGCGGACTACAATGAGCAGTTCTTC. This sequence encodes CATKGLADYNEQFF.

This clonotype has a count of ten or more. The chain links TRBV29-1 to TRBJ1-2, with TRBD1 as a possible D gene (5 bases). The length of the CDR3 is 13 residues. Germline V lookup: CDR1 SQVTM, CDR2 ANQGSEA. V gave up 3 bases and J gave up 7 bases, with 15 bases separating them. The CDR3: CSVDQRGDGGYTF. CDR3 sequence (DNA): TGCAGCGTTGACCAGCGAGGGGACGGTGGCTACACCTTC.